These T cell receptor beta chains were read from a single sample in a study of cytomegalovirus exposure and HLA in healthy donors. The data were produced by immunoSEQ multiplex PCR, yet TCRdb's version contains in-frame clones alone and is incomplete. The sample carries about 210,000 clones, about three quarters recorded once. Material for sequencing was PBMCs. The receptors come from a male donor in good health and CMV-seronegative. Both conserved end residues are trimmed from each CDR3. Fields, in order: CDR3 protein, V gene.

ASSLGTALVNEKLF TRBV28
ASSFSGSEADTQY TRBV7-2
ASSPPHGSGGANEQF TRBV7-8
ASSPMGEVEKLF TRBV18
ASSPSGDRVDAHEQY TRBV18
ASRGNRDKNTEAF TRBV9
ASSVELAVAGELF TRBV9
ATSRDSGELF TRBV15
ASSPRGRDTNQPQH TRBV18
ASGQRGEQF TRBV12-5
ASSVGLAGVGGELF TRBV5-1
ASTEDAQGTGELF TRBV6-4
ASSSQGQKETQY TRBV5-1
ASSLVRAGPPYEQY TRBV5-5
ASSKWTGDGQF TRBV6-1
ASSDGRGYEQY TRBV6-1
ASSQGDRDTEAF TRBV4-2
ASRGTVGWGEPQH TRBV27
ASSEAQGANEKLF TRBV6-1
ASSLLVGGPRETQY TRBV5-1
ASRRGPLNTGELF TRBV6-6
ARTRTGPVDEQY TRBV7-3
ASTLDRDTGNTIY TRBV11-2
ASSSPRMMNTEAF TRBV28
ASSLTVNYEQY TRBV5-4
SVEGPYQAQETQY TRBV29-1
ASSQDRTGSYEQY TRBV4-3
AISRDRGWVGYT TRBV10-3
ASSLIATTGADTQY TRBV7-3
ASSPRTGGMNTGELF TRBV7-8
ASRMDQGDNSPLH TRBV28
ASSSPGTDLVQPQH TRBV5-5
AWSVRGGSPEAF TRBV30
AWSVLSEAF TRBV30
ASTWGDTRDGYT TRBV5-6
AISADRSRQPQH TRBV10-3
ASSFLDFGEPQH TRBV27
ASSEREGSTQY TRBV6-4
ASSREDEKLF TRBV2
ASSHIDGTHGGSKNIQY TRBV4-3
ATEPGTVIVETQY TRBV7-9